This T cell receptor beta chain was identified during a study of CD8+ T cells in alopecia areata. Study at large: A 6-month off-drug phase came after tofacitinib, which had lasted 6 to 18 months. Affected scalp percentage gauged treated patients' severity. Study-level findings and limits: Administration of tofacitinib significantly diminished scalp clonality and expanded CD8+ clones within the top 100.

The treatment was: oral pan-JAK inhibitor, 5-10 mg twice daily. CDR3 length: 14 residues. Germline lookup yields CDR1 GTSNPN and CDR2 SVGIG (reference sequence). V was clipped by 0 bases and J by 15 bases, with 21 bases between them. Worth noting for this clone: Antigen: not known.

cDNA reverse transcribed from extracted RNA served as the sequencing template. Produced via immunoSEQ multiplex PCR; TCRdb's table is partial and in-frame only. Among more than 200,000 clones, less than 65% were seen once, and the ten largest hold 4% to 4.5%. The TCR originated in a human donor with alopecia areata. The rearrangement uses TRBV30 and TRBJ2-1; perhaps D is TRBD1 or TRBD2 (5 bases each). Sequencing used CD4+ T cells sorted from blood, obtained at week 4, from a patient treated with tofacitinib. DNA of the CDR3: TGTGCCTGGAGTGTGTCCGGGGCTCTCCCCGTCCGGTTCTTC. It codes for CAWSVSGALPVRFF.